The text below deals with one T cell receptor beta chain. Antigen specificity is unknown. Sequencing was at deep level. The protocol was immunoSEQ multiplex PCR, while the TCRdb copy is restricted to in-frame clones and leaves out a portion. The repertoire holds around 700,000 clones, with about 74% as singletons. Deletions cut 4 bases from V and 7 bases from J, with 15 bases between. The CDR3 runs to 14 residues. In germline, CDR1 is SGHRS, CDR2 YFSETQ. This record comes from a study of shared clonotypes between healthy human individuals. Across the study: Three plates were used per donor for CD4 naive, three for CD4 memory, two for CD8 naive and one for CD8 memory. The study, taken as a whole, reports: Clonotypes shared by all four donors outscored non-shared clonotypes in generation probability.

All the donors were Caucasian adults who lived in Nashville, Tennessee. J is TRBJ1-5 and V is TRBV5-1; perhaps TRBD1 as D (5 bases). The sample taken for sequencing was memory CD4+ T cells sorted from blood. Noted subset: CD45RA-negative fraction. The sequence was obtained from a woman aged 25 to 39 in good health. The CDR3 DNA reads TGCGCCAGCAGCCCCGGGACTCCCGGACAGCCCCAGCATTTT. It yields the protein CASSPGTPGQPQHF.